These 5 T cell receptor beta chains came from one sample sequenced in a study of T cell responses to AZD1222 COVID-19 vaccine. Libraries were prepared by immunoSEQ multiplex PCR; TCRdb keeps only in-frame clonotypes and omits some of them. The sample shows about 94,000 clones, 85% of them seen only once. The specimen comprised peripheral blood, sampled 28 days after the second AZD1222 dose. These receptors were obtained from an adult who received the AZD1222 COVID-19 vaccine.

The V gene is TRBV7-2, the J gene TRBJ2-7; tentative D call: TRBD1 (5 bases). Between the trimmed V and J ends, which lost 4 bases and 6 bases, there was a span of 10 bases. Germline assignment: CDR1 SGHTA and CDR2 FQGNSA. This CDR3 spans 12 amino acids. CDR3 protein: CASSSRVGEQYF. The CDR3 DNA reads TGTGCCAGCAGCTCCAGGGTCGGCGAGCAGTACTTC.

The chain has TRBV29-1 and TRBJ1-1; 9 bases match TRBD1. V lost 3 bases, J lost 5 bases, and 7 bases stayed unmatched. Germline values: CDR1 SQVTM, CDR2 ANQGSEA. This CDR3 has 14 amino acids. CDR3 residues: CSVERDRDITEAFF. CDR3 nucleotides: TGCAGCGTTGAGAGGGACAGGGATATTACTGAAGCTTTCTTT. Variable domain in full (rest from reference TRBV29-1 and TRBJ1-1): SAVISQKPSRDICQRGTSLTIQCQVDSQVTMMFWYRQQPGQSLTLIATANQGSEATYESGFVIDKFPISRPNLTFSTLTVSNMSPEDSSIYLCSVERDRDITEAFFGQGTRLTVV.

This chain uses TRBV7-9 with TRBJ1-6; no firm D call. CDR1 and CDR2 from the germline V gene are SEHNR and FQNEAQ (reference sequence). The V end lost 1 base, the J end lost 7 bases, and 11 bases lay between the germline ends. The CDR3 contains 15 residues. The chain's CDR3 is CASSLVDAGNSPLHF. The CDR3 nucleotides are TGTGCCAGCAGCTTAGTTGATGCGGGGAATTCACCCCTCCACTTT.

This clone came up once. The chain employs TRBV9 and TRBJ2-3, with TRBD1 matching 7 bases. The CDR3 is 15 residues long. The V segment lost 4 bases and the J segment 9 bases; nucleotides outside the gene matches: 14. Germline V gives CDR1 SGDLS, CDR2 YYNGEE. DNA of the CDR3: TGTGCCAGCAGCTTTCTAGACAGGGCGGTGGAGACGCAGTATTTT. Protein: CASSFLDRAVETQYF.

The chain's CDR3 is CASSEAVGGNQPQHF. The CDR3 nucleotides read TGTGCCAGCAGTGAAGCGGTTGGTGGCAATCAGCCCCAGCATTTT. The genes are TRBV6-1 and TRBJ1-5; no clear D gene. V was cut by 0 bases and J by 2 bases, with 8 bases left in between. The CDR3 consists of 15 residues. Germline V CDR1 and CDR2: MNHNS, SASEGT.